Below, one T cell receptor (beta chain) is given with its context. The antigen remains unidentified. The CDR3 loop spans 14 amino acids. The germline V gene has CDR1 MNHEY and CDR2 SVGAGI. A multiplex PCR was run with 60 Vbeta primers and 13 Jbeta primers. Repertoires were generated with immunoSEQ multiplex PCR, while TCRdb's copy carries only in-frame clones and drops some. Of a few hundred thousand clones listed, roughly 91% were seen once; the top ten hold 1.7%. The data derive from a study of cytomegalovirus exposure and HLA in healthy donors. Study at large: An analysis done earlier identified approximately 120 million unique TCR beta sequences from about 180 million T cells. General study points: With further analysis later on, most CMV-associated TCR beta chains appeared HLA-restricted. For TCR beta chains, V- and J-gene trimming was later linked to a missense DCLRE1C variant.

Sequencing was done on a sample of PBMCs. This sequence joins TRBV6-5 and TRBJ2-5; TRBD1 matches at 9 bases. The J call may be in error: the DNA end matches TRBJ2-7 better. The receptor was isolated from a girl aged 2 to 9 in good health and CMV-seronegative. CDR3 in DNA: TGTGCCAGCAGTAGGACAGGGGTCTCCTACGAGCAGTACTTC. It yields the protein CASSRTGVSYEQYF.